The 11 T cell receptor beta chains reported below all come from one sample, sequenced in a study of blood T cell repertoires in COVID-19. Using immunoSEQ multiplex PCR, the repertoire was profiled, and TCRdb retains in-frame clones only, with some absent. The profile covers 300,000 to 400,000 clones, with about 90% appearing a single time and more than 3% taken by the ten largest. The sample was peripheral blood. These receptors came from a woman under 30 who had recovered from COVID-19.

The CDR3 region is CASSSSPSGSGRDTQYF. The CDR3 DNA reads as TGTGCCAGCAGCTCAAGCCCTAGCGGGAGTGGGAGGGATACGCAGTATTTT. V is TRBV7-9 and J is TRBJ2-3; 10 positions agree with TRBD2. The ends lost 4 bases at V and 6 bases at J; junction bases unmatched: 13. The CDR3 runs 17 residues. Per germline, CDR1 SEHNR and CDR2 FQNEAQ (reference sequence).

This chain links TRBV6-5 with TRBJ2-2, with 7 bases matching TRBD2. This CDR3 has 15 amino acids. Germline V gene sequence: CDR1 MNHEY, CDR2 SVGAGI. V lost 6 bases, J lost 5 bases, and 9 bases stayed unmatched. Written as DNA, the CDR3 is TGTGCCAGCAGCAGGCTAGCGGTCAGGACCGGGGAGCTGTTTTTT. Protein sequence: CASSRLAVRTGELFF.

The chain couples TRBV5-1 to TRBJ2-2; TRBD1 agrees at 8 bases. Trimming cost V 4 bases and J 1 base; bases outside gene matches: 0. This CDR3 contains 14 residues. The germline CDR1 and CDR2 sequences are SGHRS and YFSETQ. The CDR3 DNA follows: TGCGCCAGCAGCGACAGGGGGAACACCGGGGAGCTGTTTTTT. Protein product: CASSDRGNTGELFF.

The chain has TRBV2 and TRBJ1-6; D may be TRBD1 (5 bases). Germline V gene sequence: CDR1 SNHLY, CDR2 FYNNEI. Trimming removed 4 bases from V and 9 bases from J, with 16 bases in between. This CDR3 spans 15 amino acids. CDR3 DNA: TGTGCCAGCAGTGGAGGTCAGGGAAGAGGTTCACCCCTCCACTTT. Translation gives CASSGGQGRGSPLHF. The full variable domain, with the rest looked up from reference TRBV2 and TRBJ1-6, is EPEVTQTPSHQVTQMGQEVILRCVPISNHLYFYWYRQILGQKVEFLVSFYNNEISEKSEIFDDQFSVERPDGSNFTLKIRSTKLEDSAMYFCASSGGQGRGSPLHFGNGTRLTVT.

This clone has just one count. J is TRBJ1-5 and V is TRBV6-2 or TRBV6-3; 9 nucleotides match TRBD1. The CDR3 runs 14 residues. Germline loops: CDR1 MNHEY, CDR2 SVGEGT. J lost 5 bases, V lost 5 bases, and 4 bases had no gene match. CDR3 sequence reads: CASSQDRGHQPQHF. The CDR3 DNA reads TGTGCCAGCAGTCAGGACAGGGGCCATCAGCCCCAGCATTTT.

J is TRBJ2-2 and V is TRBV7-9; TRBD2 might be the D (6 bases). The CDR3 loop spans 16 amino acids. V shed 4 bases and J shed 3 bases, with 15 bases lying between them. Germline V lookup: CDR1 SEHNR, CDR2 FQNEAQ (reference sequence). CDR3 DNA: TGTGCCAGCAGCTCTGTTCCGGGACTCGACACCGGGGAGCTGTTTTTT. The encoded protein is CASSSVPGLDTGELFF.

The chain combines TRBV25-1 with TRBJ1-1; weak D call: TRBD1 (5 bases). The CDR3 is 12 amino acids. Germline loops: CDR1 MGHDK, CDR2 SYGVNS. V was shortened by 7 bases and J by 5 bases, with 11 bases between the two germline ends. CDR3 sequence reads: CASTFQGTEAFF. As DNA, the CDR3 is TGTGCCAGCACCTTCCAGGGTACTGAAGCTTTCTTT. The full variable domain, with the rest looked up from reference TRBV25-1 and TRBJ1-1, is EADIYQTPRYLVIGTGKKITLECSQTMGHDKMYWYQQDPGMELHLIHYSYGVNSTEKGDLSSESTVSRIRTEHFPLTLESARPSHTSQYLCASTFQGTEAFFGQGTRLTVV.

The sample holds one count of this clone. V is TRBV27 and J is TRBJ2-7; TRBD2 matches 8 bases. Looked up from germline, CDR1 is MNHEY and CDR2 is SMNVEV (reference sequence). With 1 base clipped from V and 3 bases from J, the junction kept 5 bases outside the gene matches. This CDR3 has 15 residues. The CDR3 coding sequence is TGTGCCAGCAGTTTATTGTCTAGCGGGTGCTACGAGCAGTACGTC. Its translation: CASSLLSSGCYEQYV.

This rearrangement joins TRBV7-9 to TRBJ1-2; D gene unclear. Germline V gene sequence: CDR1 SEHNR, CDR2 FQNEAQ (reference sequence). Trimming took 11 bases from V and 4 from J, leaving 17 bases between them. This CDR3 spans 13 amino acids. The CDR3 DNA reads TGTGCCGCAACCGGAGGAACTGGCTATGGCTACACCTTC. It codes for CAATGGTGYGYTF.

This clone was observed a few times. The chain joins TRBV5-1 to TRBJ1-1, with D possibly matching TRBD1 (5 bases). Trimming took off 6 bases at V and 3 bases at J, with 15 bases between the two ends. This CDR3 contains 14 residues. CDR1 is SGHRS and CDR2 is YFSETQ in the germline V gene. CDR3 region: CASKGRGEDTEAFF. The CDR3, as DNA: TGCGCCAGCAAGGGGAGGGGAGAGGACACTGAAGCTTTCTTT.

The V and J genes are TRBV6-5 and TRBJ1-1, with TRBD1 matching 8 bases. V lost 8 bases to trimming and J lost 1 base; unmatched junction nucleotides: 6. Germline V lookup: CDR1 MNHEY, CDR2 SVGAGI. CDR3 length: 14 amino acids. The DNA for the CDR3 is TGTGCCAGCCATAGGACAGGGTGGAACACTGAAGCTTTCTTT. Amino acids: CASHRTGWNTEAFF.